This T cell receptor beta chain originates from a study of T-cell memory formation after mild COVID-19. Study-level information: Each donor largely had its own TCR clusters.

Study outcomes and limitations: Balance between CD4 and CD8 was seen in clones contracting day 15 to 85, and a CD4+ lean was seen in later expanders.

This clonotype appeared a few times. Its target is unknown. TCRdb recomputed calls from the 5' RACE reads with MiXCR, one row per CDR3 protein. The sample yields just under 350,000 distinct CDR3 sequences, 13% seen once. Unmatched junction bases numbered 15, after V lost 5 bases and J lost 2 bases. The CDR3 contains 18 residues. Germline V gene sequence: CDR1 KGHDR, CDR2 SFDVKD. Sequencing input: PBMCs or a T cell subset sorted from them (not recorded which). The J gene is TRBJ2-3, the V gene TRBV24-1; 7 bases are a match to TRBD2. This sequence originates from a man aged 18 to 35 who had mild COVID-19 (a few samples of this study predate the infection). Cell type and time point are not known. The CDR3 is CATSGYPKKREHTDTQYF. Written as DNA, the CDR3 is TGTGCCACCAGTGGTTATCCAAAAAAGCGGGAACACACAGATACGCAGTATTTT.